This TCR beta chain comes out of a study of response to subunit inactivated influenza vaccine. TCRdb analysed the RT-PCR reads with MiXCR anew, one entry per CDR3 protein. Of over 750,000 distinct CDR3 sequences in the sample, 21% were seen once. The CDR3 is made up of 15 amino acids. Germline values: CDR1 SGHAT, CDR2 FQNNGV. V lost 7 bases to trimming and J lost 4 bases; unmatched junction nucleotides: 7. This chain connects TRBV11-2 to TRBJ2-1; 10 bases match TRBD2. The sequenced sample was PBMCs from blood, obtained more than 4 days after vaccination. The sequence came from a man aged 50-60 years who received an inactivated influenza vaccine. The CDR3 bases are TGTGCCAGCACCTCCAGCGGGGGGGCTTACAATGAGCAGTTCTTC. Translating gives CASTSSGGAYNEQFF.